This T cell receptor (beta chain) was documented in a study of graft-versus-host responses after intestinal transplantation. Overall study context: Among the recipients, all got anti-thymocyte globulin induction and then tacrolimus and steroids for 2 to 3 years. Study-wide points: Detected in recipient marrow were GvH clones, some of which were first observed in ileum or blood. An association linked early post-transplant HvG declines with peak circulating GvH clone levels.

The repertoire was sequenced with immunoSEQ multiplex PCR; TCRdb's copy has only in-frame clones and lacks some. Counted here are over 20,000 clones, 40% occurring once; the ten biggest clones make up about 0.7%. This clone has only a few counts. Germline V gene lookup returns CDR1 MGHRA and CDR2 YSYEKL. The CDR3 contains 15 residues. The V segment lost 6 bases and the J segment 3 bases; nucleotides outside the gene matches: 4. Investigators plated 200,000 CFSE-labeled responder cells together with 200,000 irradiated stimulator cells labeled with violet dye. This TCR derives from a human patient who received an intestinal transplant. The chain couples TRBV4-1 to TRBJ2-2; 10 positions agree with TRBD1. Material: alloreactive CD4+ T cells from a mixed lymphocyte reaction culture, obtained before intestinal transplant. Subset meaning: CFSE-low proliferating T cells sorted from approximately 6-day pre-transplant mixed lymphocyte reaction (GvH or HvG direction). In DNA, the CDR3 is TGCGCCAGCAGACCGGGACAGGGGTACACCGGGGAGCTGTTTTTT. Translation: CASRPGQGYTGELFF.